This T cell receptor beta chain came from a study of cytomegalovirus exposure and HLA in healthy donors. The study, taken as a whole, reports: Some V segments (TRBV6-2 and TRBV6-3 among them) were excluded as indistinguishable. In a later analysis, parvovirus B19, influenza, CMV and Epstein-Barr virus appeared linked to several top co-occurrence clusters.

This clone was counted between two and nine times. Its target is not known. This CDR3 has 13 residues. The V gene lost 6 bases and the J gene lost 5 bases, with 14 bases spanning the gap. Looked up from germline, CDR1 is SQVTM and CDR2 is ANQGSEA. This PCR relied on a set of 60 Vbeta primers and 13 Jbeta primers. The repertoire was sequenced with immunoSEQ multiplex PCR; TCRdb's copy has only in-frame clones and lacks some. The data show roughly 100,000 clones, 10% seen once. The source is a man between 40 and 49 years old in good health and CMV-seropositive. The chain combines TRBV29-1 with TRBJ1-5; D remains ambiguous. Input material: PBMCs. This chain's CDR3 is CSVAGREYQPQHF. The CDR3 bases are TGCAGCGTAGCGGGGAGGGAATATCAGCCCCAGCATTTT. Combining the CDR3 with reference TRBV29-1 and TRBJ1-5 gives the whole variable domain SAVISQKPSRDICQRGTSLTIQCQVDSQVTMMFWYRQQPGQSLTLIATANQGSEATYESGFVIDKFPISRPNLTFSTLTVSNMSPEDSSIYLCSVAGREYQPQHFGDGTRLSIL.